These 21 T cell receptor beta chains originate from one sample sequenced in a study of molecular identifiers for immune sequencing clone quantification. TCRdb itself ran the PCR reads through MiXCR, one entry per CDR3 protein. Seen here are about 640,000 distinct CDR3 sequences, just under 20% observed once, and the top ten hold under 0.95%. The sequencing sample was made of naive CD8+ T cells from blood, with Jurkat cell RNA spiked in. Noted subset: FACS-sorted CD8+CD4-CCR7+CD45RA+ naive T cells. The receptors were gathered from a human donor in good health. Some libraries in this study had Jurkat cell RNA spiked in.

Concerning this clonotype itself: A much bigger clone sits one base away, suggesting this may be a read error. The CDR3 carries no conserved terminal phenylalanine or tryptophan, so it likely arises from a read error. The chain is built from TRBV13 and TRBJ1-4, with no clear D. The V gene's germline CDR1 is PRHDT and CDR2 FYEKMQ (reference sequence). The CDR3 loop spans 13 amino acids. V dropped 1 base and J dropped 7 bases, with 7 bases sitting between them. The CDR3 bases are TGTGCCAGCAGCTTAGTGGCAGCTGAAAAACTGTTTCTT. Translated, it gives CASSLVAAEKLFL.

For this clonotype: This clone may be a read error of a much larger clone one base away. The CDR3 spells CASKVMGEGGRTGTQYF. The CDR3 DNA sequence: TGTGCCAGCAAGGTTATGGGTGAGGGGGGCAGAACAGGTACGCAGTATTTT. The chain employs TRBV28 and TRBJ2-3; D could derive from TRBD1 or TRBD2 (6 bases each). The CDR3 runs 17 residues. Germline CDR1 and CDR2: MDHEN and SYDVKM.

This clonotype appeared many times. V is TRBV5-6 and J is TRBJ1-2; weak D call: TRBD1 (5 bases). The CDR3 is made up of 13 amino acids. Trimming removed 4 bases at V and 7 bases at J, with 14 bases between. From germline, CDR1 is SGHDT and CDR2 YYEEEE. The CDR3 coding sequence is TGTGCCAGCAGCCTCGAACCCGGGGGTGGCTACACCTTC. It specifies CASSLEPGGGYTF.

The table lists this clonotype with many counts. The rearrangement links TRBV20-1 to TRBJ2-3; TRBD2 agrees at 8 bases. The CDR3 is made up of 13 amino acids. With 3 bases clipped from V and 3 bases from J, the junction kept 2 bases outside the gene matches. The V gene's germline CDR1 is DFQATT and CDR2 SNEGSKA (reference sequence). CDR3 nucleotides: TGCAGTGCTAGGCCTAGCGGGACAGATACGCAGTATTTT. This codes for CSARPSGTDTQYF.

For this clonotype: Sequence at one end of the junction differs from germline and may be a read error. J is TRBJ1-5 and V is TRBV12-3 or TRBV12-4; no definite D call. The CDR3 is made up of 14 amino acids. For the CDR3, the DNA is TGTGCCAGCGGTTTCGGCTATAGCAATCAGCCCCAGCATTTT. It translates to CASGFGYSNQPQHF.

The J gene is TRBJ2-3, the V gene TRBV20-1; 7 bases match TRBD2. The CDR3 is made up of 15 amino acids. CDR1 is DFQATT, CDR2 SNEGSKA, per germline (reference sequence). J gave up 6 bases and V 0 bases, and 9 bases lay outside the gene matches. This chain's CDR3 is CSARDRAGEVDTQYF. CDR3 DNA: TGCAGTGCTAGAGATCGGGCGGGGGAGGTGGATACGCAGTATTTT.

A word on this clonotype: Given a much more abundant clone one base away, this may be a read error. J is TRBJ2-3 and V is TRBV28; no clear D. The CDR3 is 14 amino acids. The V end was cut by 7 bases, the J end by 0 bases, with 11 bases between. The germline V gene has CDR1 MDHEN and CDR2 SYDVKM. The CDR3 loop reads CASNPRRSTDTQYF. The CDR3 nucleotides read TGTGCCAGCAATCCGCGGAGAAGCACAGATACGCAGTATTTT.

About this clonotype: One base away lies a much larger clone, so this may be a sequencing read error. The chain combines TRBV11-2 with TRBJ2-2, with 7 bases that match TRBD1. The length of the CDR3 is 15 residues. Germline CDR1 and CDR2: SGHAT and FQNNGV. Trimming at V came to 7 bases and at J to 2 bases, leaving 7 bases not matched to a gene. The CDR3 region is CASNFDRANTGELFF. The CDR3 nucleotides are TGTGCCAGCAACTTTGACAGGGCAAACACCGGGGAGCTGTTTTTT. The variable domain in full, completed from reference TRBV11-2 and TRBJ2-2, reads EAGVAQSPRYKIIEKRQSVAFWCNPISGHATLYWYQQILGQGPKLLIQFQNNGVVDDSQLPKDRFSAERLKGVDSTLKIQPAKLEDSAVYLCASNFDRANTGELFFGEGSRLTVL.

As for this clonotype: This may stem from a read error, because a much larger clone lies one nucleotide away. V and J are TRBV20-1 and TRBJ2-7; D is possibly TRBD2 (6 bases). The CDR3 extends over 13 amino acids. With 3 bases removed from V and 4 bases from J, the gap between germline ends came to 13 bases. Germline-derived CDR1 and CDR2 are DFQATT and SNEGSKA (reference sequence). The CDR3 sequence is CSASVGEAYEQYF. CDR3 DNA: TGCAGTGCTAGTGTCGGGGAGGCGTACGAGCAGTACTTC.

This clonotype appeared many times. V is TRBV27 and J is TRBJ2-7, with D perhaps assigned TRBD1 or TRBD2 (5 bases each). Per germline, CDR1 MNHEY and CDR2 SMNVEV (reference sequence). The CDR3 is 14 residues long. The V gene lost 3 bases and the J gene lost 2 bases, with 11 bases spanning the gap. The CDR3 protein is CASSFEGRPYEQYF. The CDR3 DNA is TGTGCCAGCAGTTTTGAGGGGCGCCCCTACGAGCAGTACTTC.

This clonotype showed up many times. The V and J genes are TRBV6-2 or TRBV6-3 and TRBJ1-5, with a weak D call TRBD1 (5 bases). The CDR3 is made up of 14 amino acids. Between the trimmed V and J ends, which lost 0 bases and 3 bases, there was a span of 6 bases. Germline V gene data show CDR1 as MNHEY and CDR2 as SVGEGT. The CDR3 region is CASSYSGANQPQHF. The DNA for the CDR3 is TGTGCCAGCAGTTACTCAGGGGCCAATCAGCCCCAGCATTTT.

This clonotype was detected many times. The chain links TRBV12-3 or TRBV12-4 to TRBJ2-3; 13 nucleotides match TRBD2. The CDR3 has 16 residues. The V gene end was trimmed by 3 bases and the J gene end by 4 bases; junction bases not matched to a gene: 4. CDR3 sequence reads: CASSFVLAGGPDTQYF. The CDR3 DNA is TGTGCCAGCAGTTTTGTACTAGCGGGGGGGCCAGATACGCAGTATTTT.

On this clonotype: Mismatch with germline at one junction end may stem from a read error. This chain uses TRBV27 with TRBJ2-2; 12 nucleotides align to TRBD2. Germline V gene sequence: CDR1 MNHEY, CDR2 SMNVEV (reference sequence). CDR3 length equals 16 residues. The CDR3 DNA is TGTGCCAACAGTTTATCTAGCGGGGGGGCAGCCGGGGAGCTGTTTTTT. Its protein is CANSLSSGGAAGELFF.

To note about this clonotype: Mismatch with germline at one junction end may stem from a read error. The V and J genes are TRBV6-2 or TRBV6-3 and TRBJ2-6; 9 bases agree with TRBD1. The CDR3 is 19 residues long. Germline V lookup: CDR1 MNHEY, CDR2 SVGEGT. The DNA for the CDR3 is TGTGCCAGCAGCTATCTCCGGGACAGGGATATCTCTGGGGCCGACGTCCTGACTTTC. It is translated as CASSYLRDRDISGADVLTF.

J is TRBJ2-7 and V is TRBV4-3; 13 nucleotides line up with TRBD2. Germline assignment: CDR1 LGHNA and CDR2 YSLEER. Trimming at V came to 5 bases and at J to 5 bases, leaving 6 bases not matched to a gene. The CDR3 is 15 amino acids. The CDR3 sequence: CASSDGLAGVDEQYF. CDR3 nucleotide sequence: TGCGCCAGCAGCGATGGACTAGCGGGAGTCGACGAGCAGTACTTC.

There are many counts of this clonotype. The V call is TRBV5-5, the J call TRBJ1-1; 7 positions agree with TRBD1. Germline assignment: CDR1 SGHKS and CDR2 YYEKEE (reference sequence). V shed 2 bases and J 7 bases; nucleotides not matched to a gene: 8. The length of the CDR3 is 14 residues. CDR3 sequence reads: CASSFHTGALEAFF. In DNA, the CDR3 is TGTGCCAGCAGCTTCCATACAGGGGCCCTTGAAGCTTTCTTT.

A single count supports this clonotype. Given the absence of the conserved phenylalanine or tryptophan at the CDR3 end, a read error is likely. V usage is TRBV19 and J usage is TRBJ2-7; D gene unclear. Trimming took off 1 base at V and 0 bases at J, with 7 bases between the two ends. Germline V gene lookup returns CDR1 LNHDA and CDR2 SQIVND (reference sequence). The CDR3 contains 14 residues. The CDR3 nucleotides are TGTGCCAGTAGTATAGCGGTGTCCTCCTACGAGCAGTACTCC. Its protein is CASSIAVSSYEQYS.

The rearrangement links TRBV19 to TRBJ2-1; D is unclear. This CDR3 comprises 13 residues. The germline gives CDR1 LNHDA, CDR2 SQIVND (reference sequence). V was trimmed by 3 bases and J by 4 bases, leaving 7 bases between them. The CDR3, as DNA: TGTGCCAGTAGTATGGGTAGTTACAATGAGCAGTTCTTC. It yields the protein CASSMGSYNEQFF.

The sample holds many counts of this clonotype. The CDR3 loop is CASRGQGASGANVLTF. DNA for the CDR3: TGTGCCAGCAGAGGGCAGGGGGCGTCTGGGGCCAACGTCCTGACTTTC. The chain combines TRBV6-2 or TRBV6-3 with TRBJ2-6; the match to TRBD1 covers 8 bases. V lost 6 bases and J lost 1; bases outside the gene matches: 5. The V gene's germline CDR1 is MNHEY and CDR2 SVGEGT. This CDR3 is 16 amino acids long.

Many counts were recorded for this clonotype. The chain joins TRBV12-3 or TRBV12-4 to TRBJ2-3; D tentatively reads TRBD1 or TRBD2 (6 bases each). Deletions cut 4 bases from V and 7 bases from J, with 18 bases between. This CDR3 has 15 amino acids. The CDR3 reads CASSYGGTALHTQYF. CDR3 coding DNA: TGTGCCAGCAGTTACGGGGGCACTGCACTTCATACGCAGTATTTT.

This clonotype appeared many times. The V and J genes are TRBV4-3 and TRBJ2-7, with D hard to call. The germline V gene encodes CDR1 LGHNA and CDR2 YSLEER. The CDR3 runs 16 residues. Trimming shortened V by 3 bases and J by 3 bases, and 18 bases separated the two germline ends. The CDR3 DNA reads as TGCGCCAGCAGCCACCGACCGGAGTCATATCTCTACGAGCAGTACTTC. Translated, it gives CASSHRPESYLYEQYF.